The 17 T cell receptor beta chains below were found in one sample sequenced in a study of cytomegalovirus exposure and HLA in healthy donors. Primers included in the PCR were 60 Vbeta and 13 Jbeta primers. Here immunoSEQ multiplex PCR was the method, and the copy in TCRdb shows in-frame clones only, minus some. The sample lists roughly 150,000 clones, approximately 81% occurring once. The sample taken for sequencing was PBMCs. The receptors come from a male donor in good health and CMV-seronegative.

The CDR3 is CAISLTGTANGAQYF. The DNA for the CDR3 is TGTGCCATCAGCCTTACAGGGACCGCAAATGGGGCCCAGTACTTC. The rearrangement uses TRBV10-3 and TRBJ2-5, with D tentatively TRBD1 (6 bases). The V gene's germline CDR1 is ENHRY and CDR2 SYGVKD. The V gene lost 6 bases and the J gene lost 9 bases, with 23 bases spanning the gap. The CDR3 extends over 15 amino acids.

The chain employs TRBV7-9 and TRBJ2-7; 8 bases match TRBD2. Trimming removed 5 bases from V and 4 bases from J; junction bases left unmatched: 4. In germline, CDR1 is SEHNR, CDR2 FQNEAQ (reference sequence). This CDR3 region has 13 residues. The CDR3 bases are TGTGCCAGCAGCCCGGGACTAGGTTACGAGCAGTACTTC. It encodes CASSPGLGYEQYF.

The V and J genes are TRBV18 and TRBJ2-3, with TRBD2 matching over 7 bases. The CDR3 loop spans 15 amino acids. J gave up 1 base and V 1 base, and 2 bases lay outside the gene matches. CDR1 KGHSH and CDR2 LQKENI come from the germline V gene. The CDR3 DNA reads as TGTGCCAGCTCACCACGACTAGCAGGCACAGATACGCAGTATTTT. Residues: CASSPRLAGTDTQYF.

The V gene is TRBV10-3, the J gene TRBJ1-5; D might be TRBD1 (5 bases). The CDR3 runs to 13 residues. CDR1 is ENHRY, CDR2 SYGVKD, per germline. V lost 1 base and J lost 6, with 7 bases in between. The DNA for the CDR3 is TGTGCCATCAGTGAGTTAGGGGTTCAGCCCCAGCATTTT. It translates to CAISELGVQPQHF.

The chain joins TRBV6-5 to TRBJ1-2, with D possibly TRBD1 on 5 matching bases. The CDR3 spans 13 residues. Trimming took 6 bases from V and 0 from J, leaving 8 bases between them. Germline lookup yields CDR1 MNHEY and CDR2 SVGAGI. In nucleotides, the CDR3 is TGTGCCAGCAGGGACACCTCTAACTATGGCTACACCTTC. This gives the protein CASRDTSNYGYTF.

This clone appeared a single time. The chain combines TRBV4-2 with TRBJ2-3; 13 bases line up with TRBD2. The germline gives CDR1 LGHNA, CDR2 YNFKEQ. The CDR3 runs to 19 residues. The V segment lost 3 bases and the J segment 2 bases; nucleotides outside the gene matches: 11. As DNA, the CDR3 is TGTGCCAGCAGCCATGCCCCCGGGACTAGCGGGGACCCCACAGATACGCAGTATTTT. Protein sequence: CASSHAPGTSGDPTDTQYF.

V gene TRBV9 combines with J gene TRBJ2-5; 9 positions match TRBD1. J was trimmed by 4 bases and V by 4 bases; bases with no gene match: 8. Germline values: CDR1 SGDLS, CDR2 YYNGEE. The CDR3 spans 15 residues. The CDR3 region is CASSRRQGDRETQYF. The CDR3 nucleotides are TGTGCCAGCAGCAGGAGACAGGGGGACAGAGAGACCCAGTACTTC. The full variable domain, rest sourced from reference TRBV9 and TRBJ2-5, is DSGVTQTPKHLITATGQRVTLRCSPRSGDLSVYWYQQSLDQGLQFLIQYYNGEERAKGNILERFSAQQFPDLHSELNLSSLELGDSALYFCASSRRQGDRETQYFGPGTRLLVL.

This rearrangement joins TRBV29-1 to TRBJ2-5, with 9 bases lining up with TRBD1. The V and J ends lost 3 bases and 5 bases, in that order; junction bases with no gene match: 13. The length of the CDR3 is 16 residues. Germline CDR1 and CDR2: SQVTM and ANQGSEA. The CDR3 DNA reads as TGCAGCGTTGACGGAATGGGGGACAGGGTAACCGAGACCCAGTACTTC. Translated: CSVDGMGDRVTETQYF.

V usage is TRBV7-9 and J usage is TRBJ2-1, with 13 bases aligning to TRBD2. The germline gives CDR1 SEHNR, CDR2 FQNEAQ (reference sequence). CDR3 size: 15 residues. J was trimmed by 7 bases and V by 5 bases; bases with no gene match: 5. The CDR3 loop reads CASSDRLAGGNEQFF. The CDR3 DNA follows: TGTGCCAGCAGCGACCGACTAGCGGGGGGAAATGAGCAGTTCTTC.

V is TRBV28 and J is TRBJ1-5; D is ambiguous. CDR3 length equals 13 residues. Trimming took off 6 bases at V and 5 bases at J, with 11 bases between the two ends. CDR1 is MDHEN, CDR2 SYDVKM, per germline. The CDR3 is CASRSRGHQPQHF. The CDR3 DNA reads TGTGCCAGCAGGAGTCGTGGTCATCAGCCCCAGCATTTT.

This clone was observed a handful of times. This sequence joins TRBV5-1 and TRBJ2-7; 7 bases line up with TRBD1. After removal of 3 bases from V and 5 bases from J, the junction contained 5 bases not matched to a gene. Germline CDR1 SGHRS, CDR2 YFSETQ. This CDR3 has 13 residues. DNA of the CDR3: TGCGCCAGCAGCTCGAACAGGGGCAACGAGCAGTACTTC. Its protein is CASSSNRGNEQYF.

The chain uses TRBV6-1 and TRBJ1-1; weak D call: TRBD1 (5 bases). The CDR3 totals 13 residues. Trimming pared 6 bases from V and 4 bases from J, leaving 12 bases between. Germline V gives CDR1 MNHNS, CDR2 SASEGT. The CDR3, as DNA: TGTGCCAGCAGGTACGACAGCACCACTGAAGCTTTCTTT. This encodes CASRYDSTTEAFF.

This clone has only a few counts. The gene calls are TRBV10-3 and TRBJ1-5; TRBD1 matches 7 bases. This CDR3 contains 13 residues. The germline gives CDR1 ENHRY, CDR2 SYGVKD. V lost 8 bases, J lost 6 bases, and 7 bases stayed unmatched. DNA of the CDR3: TGTGCCATCGTACAGGGGCCGGGTCAGCCCCAGCATTTT. Translation gives CAIVQGPGQPQHF.

This chain connects TRBV27 to TRBJ2-7; TRBD1 aligns across 9 bases. The CDR3 has 15 residues. Looked up from germline, CDR1 is MNHEY and CDR2 is SMNVEV (reference sequence). The V segment lost 2 bases and the J segment 3 bases; nucleotides outside the gene matches: 5. The CDR3: CASSLRGGQGYEQYF. For the CDR3, the DNA is TGTGCCAGCAGTTTAAGGGGGGGACAGGGCTACGAGCAGTACTTC.

The chain links TRBV19 to TRBJ2-3; D is ambiguous. V was pared by 3 bases and J by 1 base, with 5 bases between. The CDR3 consists of 13 residues. Germline V gene lookup returns CDR1 LNHDA and CDR2 SQIVND (reference sequence). The CDR3 bases are TGTGCCAGTAGTATGTCTGGCACAGATACGCAGTATTTT. It encodes CASSMSGTDTQYF.

This clone appeared once. This rearrangement joins TRBV7-9 to TRBJ2-5, with TRBD2 matching 16 bases. CDR3 length: 16 amino acids. Germline V gene lookup returns CDR1 SEHNR and CDR2 FQNEAQ (reference sequence). V was pared by 5 bases and J by 3 bases, with 3 bases of the junction left unmatched. The CDR3 region is CASSRGTSGGEETQYF. The DNA of the CDR3 is TGTGCCAGCAGCCGTGGGACTAGCGGGGGGGAAGAGACCCAGTACTTC.

The chain uses TRBV4-3 and TRBJ2-7; 16 nucleotides match TRBD2. Germline values: CDR1 LGHNA, CDR2 YSLEER. This CDR3 contains 17 residues. V gave up 0 bases and J gave up 5 bases; unmatched junction bases: 4. The CDR3 reads CASSQDGTSGRADEQYF. CDR3 in DNA: TGCGCCAGCAGCCAAGATGGGACTAGCGGGAGGGCGGACGAGCAGTACTTC.